This T cell receptor beta chain was captured by sequencing in a study of beta chain features in type 1 diabetes. Study information: All samples yielded 100 million to 140 million examined sorted cells.

The germline V gene encodes CDR1 LGHNA and CDR2 YNFKEQ. V lost 3 bases, J lost 1 base, and 10 bases stayed unmatched. The CDR3 covers 17 residues. This clone showed up just a few times. Its antigen is undetermined. Sequencing targeted expressed TCRB transcripts, as all isolated RNA had been reverse transcribed. Sequencing was performed with immunoSEQ multiplex PCR; in TCRdb, only in-frame clones are kept and a portion is missing. The table lists around 250,000 clones, 14% of them singletons. General study points: In cDNA sequencing, cells with high TCR expression could be over-represented. Type 1 diabetes patients showed a moderate but significant shortening of TCRB CDR3s in all four CD4+ subsets.

The rearrangement links TRBV4-2 to TRBJ2-3, with TRBD2 matching over 7 bases. The clonotype comes from a young man with type 1 diabetes. Sequencing was performed on naive CD4+ T cells from blood. The CDR3 here is CASSHEPLAEGTDTQYF. Written as DNA, the CDR3 is TGTGCCAGCAGCCATGAGCCCCTAGCGGAGGGCACAGATACGCAGTATTTT.